Each of the 20 T cell receptor beta chains below was sequenced from the same sample in a study of T cell clusters in autoimmune cytopenias. Each sample's input was 200 to 300 ng genomic DNA, some 38,000 genome equivalents. Multiplex touch-down PCR amplified TRB using TRB-A and TRB-B pools in one tube. TCRdb reprocessed the multiplex PCR reads and reports one entry per CDR3 protein, with no DNA. The sample holds roughly 5,000 distinct CDR3 sequences. The same data also contributed to another study, on T cell repertoires in aging, cancer and after chemotherapy.

What was sequenced was peripheral blood. These receptors originate from a human donor in good health.

The chain combines TRBV4-1 with TRBJ2-3; TCRdb proposes TRBD1, but this gene call is untestable without DNA. The CDR3 has 15 residues. Germline assignment: CDR1 MGHRA and CDR2 YSYEKL. The CDR3 here is CASSHPGQVTDTQYF.

Judged by frequency, this clonotype is medium-sized. The chain carries TRBV29-1 and TRBJ2-7; TCRdb's assignment of TRBD2 cannot be checked, as there is no DNA. There are 13 residues in the CDR3. In germline, CDR1 is SQVTM, CDR2 ANQGSEA. CDR3 amino acids: CSVRAGPSYEQYF.

The V and J genes are TRBV7-9 and TRBJ2-4; as DNA is missing, the TRBD1 call by TCRdb cannot be tested. Germline CDR1 reads SEHNR; CDR2 reads FQNEAQ (reference sequence). The CDR3 sequence is 15 residues long. CDR3 in amino acids: CASRDKQGGKNIQYF.

Its frequency marks this clonotype as medium-sized. The chain joins TRBV5-4 to TRBJ2-1; TCRdb reports TRBD2, a call that lacks DNA to check it against. The CDR3 runs 17 residues. Germline V gene data show CDR1 as SGHNT and CDR2 as YYREEE (reference sequence). The CDR3 region is CASSLTSGRASGNEQFF. Variable domain in full (rest from reference TRBV5-4 and TRBJ2-1): ETGVTQSPTHLIKTRGQQVTLRCSSQSGHNTVSWYQQALGQGPQFIFQYYREEENGRGNFPPRFSGLQFPNYSSELNVNALELDDSALYLCASSLTSGRASGNEQFFGPGTRLTVL.

This chain uses TRBV13 with TRBJ2-5; TCRdb gives TRBD1 as the D gene, but with no DNA this cannot be confirmed. Germline CDR1 PRHDT, CDR2 FYEKMQ (reference sequence). The CDR3 consists of 15 residues. CDR3 residues: CASSLGDRDQETQYF.

The chain combines TRBV24-1 with TRBJ2-7; the D call of TRBD1 rests on TCRdb alone, since no DNA is present to check it. This CDR3 region has 15 residues. Germline V gene sequence: CDR1 KGHDR, CDR2 SFDVKD. The CDR3 here is CATSDSRGSPYEQYF.

The rearrangement uses TRBV6-5 and TRBJ2-3; TCRdb proposes TRBD1, but this gene call is untestable without DNA. The CDR3 is 15 amino acids. Germline CDR1 is MNHEY and CDR2 is SVGAGI. CDR3 sequence reads: CASSKDRTFTDTQYF.

The chain is built from TRBV15 and TRBJ2-7; lacking DNA, the TRBD1 call made by TCRdb goes unchecked. The CDR3 loop spans 14 amino acids. Germline lookup yields CDR1 LNHNV and CDR2 YYDKDF (reference sequence). The CDR3 loop reads CATSPPGRLYEQYF.

The rearrangement uses TRBV19 and TRBJ2-7; with no DNA, the TCRdb D assignment of TRBD1 cannot be verified. Germline CDR1 LNHDA, CDR2 SQIVND (reference sequence). The length of the CDR3 is 13 residues. The CDR3 is CASSRSTGDEQYF.

The CDR3 protein is CASSPTSGTDTQYF. The V and J genes are TRBV6-5 and TRBJ2-3; the TRBD2 assignment by TCRdb is unverifiable without DNA. The CDR3 has 14 amino acids. Looked up from germline, CDR1 is MNHEY and CDR2 is SVGAGI.

The chain couples TRBV27 to TRBJ2-5; TCRdb reports TRBD1, a call that lacks DNA to check it against. The CDR3 runs 14 residues. CDR1 MNHEY and CDR2 SMNVEV come from the germline V gene (reference sequence). CDR3 residues: CASSFGGVGETQYF.

The chain recombines TRBV5-1 with TRBJ2-5; TCRdb proposes TRBD1, but this gene call is untestable without DNA. Germline V gives CDR1 SGHRS, CDR2 YFSETQ. The CDR3 has 14 amino acids. CDR3 amino acids: CASSLSGGVETQYF.

The rearrangement joins TRBV6-5 to TRBJ2-6; TCRdb indicates TRBD1, and absent DNA this call remains unverified. The CDR3 has 17 amino acids. CDR1 and CDR2 (germline): MNHEY, SVGAGI. The CDR3 protein is CASRRGQGFSGANVLTF.

This chain joins TRBV7-6 and TRBJ2-2; TCRdb designates TRBD1, a call that cannot be tested without DNA. This CDR3 region has 15 residues. Germline V gives CDR1 SGHVS, CDR2 FNYEAQ. This chain's CDR3 is CASSLVGGHTGELFF.

The chain employs TRBV6-2 or TRBV6-3 and TRBJ2-1; TCRdb proposes TRBD2, but this gene call is untestable without DNA. CDR3 length equals 14 residues. Germline-derived CDR1 and CDR2 are MNHEY and SVGEGT. The CDR3: CASSYPDYYNEQFF.

The chain joins TRBV19 to TRBJ2-4; without DNA, the TCRdb call of TRBD2 cannot be checked. Germline V gene data show CDR1 as LNHDA and CDR2 as SQIVND (reference sequence). This CDR3 spans 22 amino acids. The CDR3 protein is CASSIDPRNDFGTSGSKNIQYF.

J is TRBJ2-1 and V is TRBV6-2 or TRBV6-3. This CDR3 has 12 amino acids. From germline, CDR1 is MNHEY and CDR2 SVGEGT. CDR3 sequence reads: CASRRTRNEQFF.

The chain carries TRBV6-1 and TRBJ1-3; TCRdb returns TRBD1, unconfirmable since there is no DNA. There are 17 residues in the CDR3. Germline V CDR1 and CDR2: MNHNS, SASEGT. The CDR3 spells CASSEGTRGLSGNTIYF.

The chain joins TRBV28 to TRBJ2-5; TCRdb's D gene call, TRBD2, goes unchecked for lack of DNA. In germline, CDR1 is MDHEN, CDR2 SYDVKM. The CDR3 spans 16 residues. CDR3 in amino acids: CASSLSLAGPQETQYF.

The V and J genes are TRBV29-1 and TRBJ2-3; TCRdb names TRBD2, which stays unverified in the absence of DNA. The CDR3 runs 15 residues. Looked up from germline, CDR1 is SQVTM and CDR2 is ANQGSEA. CDR3 residues: CSVEVGLAGGDTQYF.